This TCR beta chain was retrieved from a study of T cells in Graves' hyperthyroidism and ophthalmopathy. TCR beta CDR3 region amplification was performed from RNA transcripts. The HTBI primer set served for first-round RT-PCR of the TCR CDR3. TCRdb re-derived calls from the multiplex PCR reads in MiXCR, one entry per CDR3 protein. The sample records 280,000 or so distinct CDR3 sequences, less than 30% being singletons. Fresh peripheral blood, around 9.3 ml of it, supplied the PBMCs. Trimming took off 0 bases at V and 5 bases at J, with 8 bases between the two ends. The CDR3 totals 13 residues. Germline V gives CDR1 MNHEY, CDR2 SVGAGI.

The rearrangement uses TRBV6-5 and TRBJ2-7, with D unclear. The sample taken for sequencing was blood. This clonotype was obtained from a man aged 35 to 55 with Graves' hyperthyroidism that later progressed to Graves' ophthalmopathy. The CDR3 nucleotides read TGTGCCAGCAGTTACTCGACACTTGACGAGCAGTACTTC. Protein: CASSYSTLDEQYF.